Reported below is one T cell receptor beta chain. Its antigen remains unknown. The data are from a study of cytomegalovirus exposure and HLA in healthy donors. As for the study in general: HLA-typed donors were the source of about 85 million unique TCRs, which an early data release held. General study results and limits: Immune exposure was documented only through CMV serostatus.

PCR employed 60 Vbeta and 13 Jbeta primers. Using immunoSEQ multiplex PCR, the repertoire was profiled, and TCRdb retains in-frame clones only, with some absent. The data hold over 95,000 clones, with around four fifths observed a single time. Germline CDR1 MGHRA, CDR2 YSYEKL. V shed 4 bases and J shed 0 bases, with 13 bases lying between them. There are 16 residues in the CDR3. The sequence derives from a man aged 35-49 years in good health and CMV-seronegative. The sample consisted of PBMCs. The chain couples TRBV4-1 to TRBJ1-5; possible D gene TRBD1, 5 bases. The CDR3 coding sequence is TGCGCCAGCAGCCCAACTCGGGGGGTTAGCAATCAGCCCCAGCATTTT. Residues: CASSPTRGVSNQPQHF.